A single sample is the source of the 18 T cell receptor beta chains below, sequenced in a study of cytomegalovirus exposure and HLA in healthy donors. Profiling relied on immunoSEQ multiplex PCR, and the TCRdb table lists in-frame clones only, not all of them. The sample lists 140,000 or so clones, around 90% seen once, with under 8% in the top ten. The sample comprised PBMCs. These receptors originate from a woman aged 25-40 years in good health and CMV-seropositive.

The V and J genes are TRBV10-1 and TRBJ2-3; D possibly corresponds to TRBD2 (5 bases). In germline, CDR1 is WNHNN, CDR2 SYGVQD (reference sequence). V lost 8 bases and J lost 2, with 14 bases in between. This CDR3 is 14 amino acids long. The CDR3 nucleotides read TGCGCCAGCGGAGATCGGGGTTTCACAGATACGCAGTATTTT. It yields the protein CASGDRGFTDTQYF.

This rearrangement joins TRBV28 to TRBJ1-5; possible D gene TRBD1, 5 bases. CDR3 length: 14 amino acids. Trimming removed 1 base at V and 6 bases at J, with 10 bases between. CDR1 MDHEN and CDR2 SYDVKM come from the germline V gene. The CDR3 region has the DNA TGTGCCAGCAGTTTATTCGGGGGACTTCAGCCCCAGCATTTT. Amino acid sequence: CASSLFGGLQPQHF.

This clone occurred once. The rearrangement links TRBV2 to TRBJ2-7, with TRBD2 identical over 13 bases. Per the germline V gene, CDR1 is SNHLY and CDR2 is FYNNEI. The CDR3 totals 18 residues. The ends lost 4 bases at V and 2 bases at J; junction bases unmatched: 11. The CDR3 here is CASSGPGLAGKGAYEQYF. In DNA, the CDR3 is TGTGCCAGCAGTGGGCCGGGACTAGCGGGAAAAGGGGCCTACGAGCAGTACTTC.

The count of this clone is one. The chain has TRBV5-1 and TRBJ2-7, with 7 bases lining up with TRBD2. The CDR3 runs to 14 residues. With 4 bases clipped from V and 3 bases from J, the junction kept 7 bases outside the gene matches. Looked up from germline, CDR1 is SGHRS and CDR2 is YFSETQ. The CDR3 region is CASSLTSRYYEQYF. DNA of the CDR3: TGCGCCAGCAGCCTGACTAGCCGATACTACGAGCAGTACTTC. Looking up the rest from reference TRBV5-1 and TRBJ2-7 gives the full variable domain: KAGVTQTPRYLIKTRGQQVTLSCSPISGHRSVSWYQQTPGQGLQFLFEYFSETQRNKGNFPGRFSGRQFSNSRSEMNVSTLELGDSALYLCASSLTSRYYEQYFGPGTRLTVT.

This clone has only a few counts. The chain carries TRBV5-1 and TRBJ1-6; no firm D call. Between the trimmed V and J ends, which lost 0 bases and 7 bases, there was a span of 11 bases. This CDR3 contains 15 residues. Germline V gives CDR1 SGHRS, CDR2 YFSETQ. For the CDR3, the DNA is TGCGCCAGCAGCTTGGCCCCAGCGGTAAATTCACCCCTCCACTTT. This gives the protein CASSLAPAVNSPLHF.

The chain combines TRBV7-9 with TRBJ1-5; D is uncertain. Germline V gene data show CDR1 as SEHNR and CDR2 as FQNEAQ (reference sequence). The length of the CDR3 is 14 residues. V dropped 0 bases and J dropped 4 bases, with 7 bases sitting between them. In nucleotides, the CDR3 is TGTGCCAGCAGCTTAGCCCAGGCTAATCAGCCCCAGCATTTT. Translation: CASSLAQANQPQHF.

This sequence joins TRBV4-2 and TRBJ1-5; maybe TRBD1 (5 bases). The V end lost 5 bases, the J end lost 0 bases, and 14 bases lay between the germline ends. The CDR3 spans 16 residues. Germline loops: CDR1 LGHNA, CDR2 YNFKEQ. CDR3 coding DNA: TGTGCCAGCAGCGAATCAGACAGAGTTAGCAATCAGCCCCAGCATTTT. Translation: CASSESDRVSNQPQHF.

The chain uses TRBV6-6 and TRBJ1-1; TRBD1 might be the D (5 bases). Germline V gene data show CDR1 as MNHNY and CDR2 as SVGAGI (reference sequence). V lost 2 bases, J lost 5 bases, and 18 bases lay in between. The CDR3 length is 16 residues. The CDR3 DNA is TGTGCCAGCAGTTACCTGGACATCGCCTTGGTAACTGAAGCTTTCTTT. Its protein is CASSYLDIALVTEAFF.

The rearrangement uses TRBV25-1 and TRBJ1-1; 8 positions agree with TRBD1. The CDR3 contains 13 residues. J was trimmed by 0 bases and V by 7 bases; bases with no gene match: 1. Germline loops: CDR1 MGHDK, CDR2 SYGVNS. CDR3 residues: CASTGQVNTEAFF. In nucleotides, the CDR3 is TGTGCCAGCACGGGACAGGTGAACACTGAAGCTTTCTTT.

V usage is TRBV18 and J usage is TRBJ1-5; D is ambiguous. CDR1 KGHSH and CDR2 LQKENI come from the germline V gene. Trimming removed 3 bases at V and 8 bases at J, with 11 bases between. The CDR3 contains 13 residues. The CDR3 region is CASSPPSGEPQHF. CDR3 nucleotides: TGTGCCAGCTCACCCCCTTCCGGAGAGCCCCAGCATTTT. Full variable domain (remainder filled in from reference TRBV18 and TRBJ1-5): NAGVMQNPRHLVRRRGQEARLRCSPMKGHSHVYWYRQLPEEGLKFMVYLQKENIIDESGMPKERFSAEFPKEGPSILRIQQVVRGDSAAYFCASSPPSGEPQHFGDGTRLSIL.

This clone has only a few counts. The junction departs from the called germline gene at one end, perhaps through a read error. The chain links TRBV7-7 to TRBJ2-2; D call uncertain. Germline V gene data show CDR1 as SSHAT and CDR2 as FNYEAQ (reference sequence). The CDR3 is 14 residues long. The CDR3 reads CASSAEHNTGELFF. CDR3 nucleotide sequence: TGTGCTAGCAGCGCCGAGCATAACACCGGGGAGCTGTTTTTT.

The chain uses TRBV9 and TRBJ2-3; the D gene is possibly TRBD2 (5 bases). V was cut by 4 bases and J by 5 bases, with 11 bases left in between. CDR1 and CDR2 (germline): SGDLS, YYNGEE. There are 13 residues in the CDR3. CDR3 protein: CASSQRRGDTQYF. Here the CDR3 DNA reads TGTGCCAGCAGCCAACGCCGGGGAGATACGCAGTATTTT.

The chain carries TRBV18 and TRBJ2-2, with D possibly being TRBD2 (6 bases). CDR3 length: 15 amino acids. Germline CDR1 and CDR2: KGHSH and LQKENI. V was trimmed by 4 bases and J by 4 bases, leaving 13 bases between them. The CDR3 DNA is TGTGCCAGCTCACGCGGGGCAGCCGGCACCGGGGAGCTGTTTTTT. Protein product: CASSRGAAGTGELFF.

V is TRBV28 and J is TRBJ1-2; 7 nucleotides match TRBD1. V shed 5 bases and J 3 bases; nucleotides not matched to a gene: 3. CDR1 and CDR2 (germline): MDHEN, SYDVKM. The CDR3 extends over 13 amino acids. The CDR3 nucleotides read TGTGCCAGCAGTCAGGGGGGCGACTATGGCTACACCTTC. It translates to CASSQGGDYGYTF.

CDR3 residues: CASSFSKLEQYF. CDR3 nucleotides: TGTGCCAGCAGCTTTTCCAAACTCGAGCAGTACTTC. V is TRBV5-6 and J is TRBJ2-7; D gene ambiguous. The CDR3 is 12 amino acids. Germline lookup yields CDR1 SGHDT and CDR2 YYEEEE. V lost 2 bases and J lost 6, with 9 bases in between.

The chain carries TRBV10-3 and TRBJ2-7, with TRBD1 matching 7 bases. The length of the CDR3 is 13 residues. J lost 3 bases, V lost 6 bases, and 5 bases had no gene match. Per the germline V gene, CDR1 is ENHRY and CDR2 is SYGVKD. In nucleotides, the CDR3 is TGTGCCATCAGCGGCCGGGACAGCTACGAGCAGTACTTC. Translating it yields CAISGRDSYEQYF.

This clone was observed a few times. The chain is built from TRBV6-4 and TRBJ2-1, with 13 bases that match TRBD2. Germline lookup yields CDR1 MRHNA and CDR2 SNTAGT. The trim removed 5 bases at V and 3 bases at J, leaving 4 bases unmatched. This CDR3 comprises 16 residues. CDR3 bases: TGTGCCAGCAGTTCCGGGACTAGCGGGGACTACAATGAGCAGTTCTTC. This sequence encodes CASSSGTSGDYNEQFF.

The chain links TRBV28 to TRBJ2-5; 10 bases map to TRBD2. The CDR3 has 15 residues. Germline V gene lookup returns CDR1 MDHEN and CDR2 SYDVKM. J lost 1 base, V lost 5 bases, and 4 bases had no gene match. As DNA, the CDR3 is TGTGCCAGCAGTGACCTAGCGGGAGCCCAAGAGACCCAGTACTTC. Its translation: CASSDLAGAQETQYF. Combining the CDR3 with reference TRBV28 and TRBJ2-5 gives the whole variable domain DVKVTQSSRYLVKRTGEKVFLECVQDMDHENMFWYRQDPGLGLRLIYFSYDVKMKEKGDIPEGYSVSREKKERFSLILESASTNQTSMYLCASSDLAGAQETQYFGPGTRLLVL.